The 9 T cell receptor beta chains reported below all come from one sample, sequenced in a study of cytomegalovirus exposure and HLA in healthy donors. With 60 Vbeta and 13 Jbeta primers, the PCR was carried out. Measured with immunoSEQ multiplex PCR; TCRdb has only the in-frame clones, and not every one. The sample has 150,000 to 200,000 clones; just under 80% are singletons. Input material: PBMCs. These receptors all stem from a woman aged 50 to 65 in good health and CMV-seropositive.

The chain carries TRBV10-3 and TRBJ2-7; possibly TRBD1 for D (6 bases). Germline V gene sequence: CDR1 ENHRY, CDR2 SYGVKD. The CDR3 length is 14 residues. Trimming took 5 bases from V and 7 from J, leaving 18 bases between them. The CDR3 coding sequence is TGTGCCATCAGTTTAATTACAGGGATACGAGAGCAGTACTTC. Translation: CAISLITGIREQYF.

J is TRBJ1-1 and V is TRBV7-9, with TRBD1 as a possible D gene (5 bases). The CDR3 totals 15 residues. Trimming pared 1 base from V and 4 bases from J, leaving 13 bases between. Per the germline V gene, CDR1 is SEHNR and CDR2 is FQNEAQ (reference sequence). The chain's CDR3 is CASSLEVGGVTEAFF. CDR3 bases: TGTGCCAGCAGCTTAGAGGTCGGGGGGGTCACTGAAGCTTTCTTT.

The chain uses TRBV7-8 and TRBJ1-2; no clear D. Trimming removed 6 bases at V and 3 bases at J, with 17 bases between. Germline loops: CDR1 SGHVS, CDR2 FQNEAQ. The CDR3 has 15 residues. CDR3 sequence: CASSSPDPGDYGYTF. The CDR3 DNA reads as TGTGCCAGCAGTTCTCCTGACCCCGGAGACTATGGCTACACCTTC. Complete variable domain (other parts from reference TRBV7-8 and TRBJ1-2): GAGVSQSPRYKVAKRGQDVALRCDPISGHVSLFWYQQALGQGPEFLTYFQNEAQLDKSGLPSDRFFAERPEGSVSTLKIQRTQQEDSAVYLCASSSPDPGDYGYTFGSGTRLTVV.

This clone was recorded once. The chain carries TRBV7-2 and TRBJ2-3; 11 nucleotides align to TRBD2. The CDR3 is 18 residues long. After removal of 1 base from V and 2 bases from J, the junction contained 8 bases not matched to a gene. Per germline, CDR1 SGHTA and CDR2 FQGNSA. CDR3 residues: CASSLGWVSGGATDTQYF. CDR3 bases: TGTGCCAGCAGCTTAGGATGGGTTAGCGGGGGGGCCACAGATACGCAGTATTTT.

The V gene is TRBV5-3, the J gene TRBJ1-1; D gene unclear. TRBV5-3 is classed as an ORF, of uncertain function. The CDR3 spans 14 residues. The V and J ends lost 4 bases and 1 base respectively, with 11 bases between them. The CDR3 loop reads CARSLGLKNTEAFF. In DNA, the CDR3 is TGTGCCAGAAGCCTTGGACTTAAGAACACTGAAGCTTTCTTT.

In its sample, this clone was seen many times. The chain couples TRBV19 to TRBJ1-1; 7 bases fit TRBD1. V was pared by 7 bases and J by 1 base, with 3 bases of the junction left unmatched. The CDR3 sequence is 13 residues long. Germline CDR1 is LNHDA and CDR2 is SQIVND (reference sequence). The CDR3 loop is CASKGQSNTEAFF. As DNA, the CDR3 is TGTGCCAGTAAGGGACAGTCGAACACTGAAGCTTTCTTT.

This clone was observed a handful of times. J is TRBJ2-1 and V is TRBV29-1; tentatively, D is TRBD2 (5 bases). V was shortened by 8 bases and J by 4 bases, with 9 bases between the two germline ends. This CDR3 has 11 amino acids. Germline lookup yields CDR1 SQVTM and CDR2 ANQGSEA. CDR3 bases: TGCAGCAAGAGGGCTTACAATGAGCAGTTCTTC. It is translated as CSKRAYNEQFF.

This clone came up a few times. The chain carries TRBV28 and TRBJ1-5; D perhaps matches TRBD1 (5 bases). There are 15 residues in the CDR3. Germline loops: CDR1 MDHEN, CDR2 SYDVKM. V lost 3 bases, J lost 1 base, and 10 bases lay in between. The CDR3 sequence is CASSFVGQSNQPQHF. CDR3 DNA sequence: TGTGCCAGCAGTTTTGTGGGGCAGAGCAATCAGCCCCAGCATTTT.

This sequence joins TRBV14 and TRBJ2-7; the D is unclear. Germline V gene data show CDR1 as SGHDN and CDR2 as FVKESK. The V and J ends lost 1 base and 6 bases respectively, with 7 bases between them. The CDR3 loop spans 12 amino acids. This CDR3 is CASSQVTSEQYF. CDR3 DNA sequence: TGTGCCAGCAGCCAAGTCACATCCGAGCAGTACTTC.